Presented here are 13 T cell receptor beta chains from one specimen sequenced in a study of blood T cell repertoires in COVID-19 (dated by TCRdb to the early 2020s). Library creation used the immunoSEQ multiplex PCR assay. Entries here come from immuneACCESS through TCRdb and include only in-frame sequences with V and J called. Some clones fail to appear in such tables; in the studies checked, an unresolved V gene covers under half of the shortfall, and the cause of the remainder is unknown. The sample table records about 300,000 clones; approximately 89% of these occur just once. The ten largest clones take up approximately 6.6% of the sample. What was sequenced was peripheral blood. The origin of the receptors is a woman under 40 who had recovered from COVID-19.

The chain employs TRBV11-2 and TRBJ1-2, with 8 nucleotides matching TRBD1. There are 13 residues in the CDR3. Trimming at V came to 8 bases and at J to 2 bases, leaving 4 bases not matched to a gene. Germline V gene sequence: CDR1 SGHAT, CDR2 FQNNGV. CDR3 nucleotides: TGTGCCAGCGGGGGACAGGACAACTATGGCTACACCTTC. Translated: CASGGQDNYGYTF.

The genes are TRBV7-8 and TRBJ1-1, with TRBD1 identical over 8 bases. The CDR3 covers 18 residues. Germline CDR1 is SGHVS and CDR2 is FQNEAQ. The trim removed 1 base at V and 6 bases at J, leaving 16 bases unmatched. CDR3 coding DNA: TGTGCCAGCAGCTTAGACCCGTACAGGGGGGCGGAAAAGTCTGAAGCTTTCTTT. This encodes CASSLDPYRGAEKSEAFF.

V is TRBV30 and J is TRBJ1-6; the D is unclear. The CDR3 has 11 residues. The V end was cut by 0 bases, the J end by 8 bases, with 2 bases between. CDR1 is GTSNPN and CDR2 is SVGIG in the germline V gene (reference sequence). The CDR3 sequence is CAWSVDSPLHF. CDR3 coding DNA: TGTGCCTGGAGTGTCGATTCACCCCTCCACTTT.

The gene calls are TRBV6-4 and TRBJ2-1, with TRBD1 as a possible D gene (5 bases). V was cut by 4 bases and J by 4 bases, with 8 bases left in between. The CDR3 runs 13 residues. Germline V gene sequence: CDR1 MRHNA, CDR2 SNTAGT. CDR3 sequence: CASSVDRYNEQFF. CDR3 in DNA: TGTGCCAGCAGTGTCGACAGATACAATGAGCAGTTCTTC.

The chain uses TRBV5-4 and TRBJ2-7; 9 bases fit TRBD1. V shed 4 bases and J 3 bases; nucleotides not matched to a gene: 17. The CDR3 totals 18 residues. Germline V CDR1 and CDR2: SGHNT, YYREEE (reference sequence). The CDR3 spells CASSRGTGTRRAGYEQYF. The CDR3 nucleotides read TGTGCCAGCAGCCGCGGGACAGGGACTCGTCGAGCGGGCTACGAGCAGTACTTC.

The chain is built from TRBV7-8 and TRBJ2-7, with TRBD1 identical over 9 bases. This CDR3 has 16 amino acids. With 5 bases clipped from V and 2 bases from J, the junction kept 10 bases outside the gene matches. The germline V gene has CDR1 SGHVS and CDR2 FQNEAQ. The CDR3, as DNA: TGTGCCAGCAGCATTACTTCCGGGACAGGGACCTACGAGCAGTACTTC. It yields the protein CASSITSGTGTYEQYF. The full variable domain, with the rest looked up from reference TRBV7-8 and TRBJ2-7, is GAGVSQSPRYKVAKRGQDVALRCDPISGHVSLFWYQQALGQGPEFLTYFQNEAQLDKSGLPSDRFFAERPEGSVSTLKIQRTQQEDSAVYLCASSITSGTGTYEQYFGPGTRLTVT.

V and J are TRBV7-6 and TRBJ2-7, with 7 nucleotides matching TRBD1. V shed 5 bases and J 0 bases; nucleotides not matched to a gene: 10. The CDR3 consists of 16 residues. Germline CDR1 and CDR2: SGHVS and FNYEAQ. The CDR3, as DNA: TGTGCCAGCAGCCTTCAGACAGGGATTATCTCCTACGAGCAGTACTTC. Translated: CASSLQTGIISYEQYF.

The chain uses TRBV6-1 and TRBJ1-1, with D perhaps matching TRBD1 (6 bases). The CDR3 has 16 residues. Germline lookup yields CDR1 MNHNS and CDR2 SASEGT. With 4 bases removed from V and 0 bases from J, the gap between germline ends came to 15 bases. The CDR3 loop reads CASSGGLRPMNTEAFF. For the CDR3, the DNA is TGTGCCAGCAGTGGGGGGCTGAGGCCAATGAACACTGAAGCTTTCTTT.

The chain carries TRBV5-6 and TRBJ1-6, with a weak D call TRBD1 (6 bases). V shed 6 bases and J shed 13 bases, with 23 bases lying between them. The CDR3 contains 15 residues. CDR1 and CDR2 from the germline V gene are SGHDT and YYEEEE. CDR3 DNA sequence: TGTGCCAGCAACAAGATACGAACGGACAGTGCTCCCCTCCACTTT. It codes for CASNKIRTDSAPLHF.

The chain links TRBV28 to TRBJ2-1, with TRBD1 matching over 7 bases. Losses at the gene ends were 2 bases for V and 4 bases for J; bases not matched to a gene: 5. This CDR3 has 15 residues. CDR1 is MDHEN, CDR2 SYDVKM, per germline. CDR3 in DNA: TGTGCCAGCAGTTTAAAGGGGGCCGTATACAATGAGCAGTTCTTC. Translating gives CASSLKGAVYNEQFF.

This chain uses TRBV28 with TRBJ2-5; D uncertain. This CDR3 comprises 12 residues. Germline CDR1 reads MDHEN; CDR2 reads SYDVKM. Trimming left V 2 bases short and J 5 bases short, with 6 bases between. The DNA for the CDR3 is TGTGCCAGCAGTTTAAATGCGGAGACCCAGTACTTC. This encodes CASSLNAETQYF.

The chain couples TRBV7-8 to TRBJ2-1; 7 bases map to TRBD1. Losses at the gene ends were 1 base for V and 11 bases for J; bases not matched to a gene: 8. The CDR3 runs to 14 residues. From germline, CDR1 is SGHVS and CDR2 FQNEAQ. The CDR3 DNA reads as TGTGCCAGCAGCTTAGAGGCAGGACAGGCTAAGCAGTTCTTC. Translating it yields CASSLEAGQAKQFF. Filled out from reference TRBV7-8 and TRBJ2-1, the complete variable domain reads GAGVSQSPRYKVAKRGQDVALRCDPISGHVSLFWYQQALGQGPEFLTYFQNEAQLDKSGLPSDRFFAERPEGSVSTLKIQRTQQEDSAVYLCASSLEAGQAKQFFGPGTRLTVL.

V and J are TRBV15 and TRBJ1-2, with 7 nucleotides matching TRBD1. The CDR3 is 14 residues long. From germline, CDR1 is LNHNV and CDR2 YYDKDF (reference sequence). J was trimmed by 4 bases and V by 2 bases; bases with no gene match: 4. CDR3 DNA sequence: TGTGCCACCAGCAGAAACAGGGGTGGCTATGGCTACACCTTC. Translating it yields CATSRNRGGYGYTF.